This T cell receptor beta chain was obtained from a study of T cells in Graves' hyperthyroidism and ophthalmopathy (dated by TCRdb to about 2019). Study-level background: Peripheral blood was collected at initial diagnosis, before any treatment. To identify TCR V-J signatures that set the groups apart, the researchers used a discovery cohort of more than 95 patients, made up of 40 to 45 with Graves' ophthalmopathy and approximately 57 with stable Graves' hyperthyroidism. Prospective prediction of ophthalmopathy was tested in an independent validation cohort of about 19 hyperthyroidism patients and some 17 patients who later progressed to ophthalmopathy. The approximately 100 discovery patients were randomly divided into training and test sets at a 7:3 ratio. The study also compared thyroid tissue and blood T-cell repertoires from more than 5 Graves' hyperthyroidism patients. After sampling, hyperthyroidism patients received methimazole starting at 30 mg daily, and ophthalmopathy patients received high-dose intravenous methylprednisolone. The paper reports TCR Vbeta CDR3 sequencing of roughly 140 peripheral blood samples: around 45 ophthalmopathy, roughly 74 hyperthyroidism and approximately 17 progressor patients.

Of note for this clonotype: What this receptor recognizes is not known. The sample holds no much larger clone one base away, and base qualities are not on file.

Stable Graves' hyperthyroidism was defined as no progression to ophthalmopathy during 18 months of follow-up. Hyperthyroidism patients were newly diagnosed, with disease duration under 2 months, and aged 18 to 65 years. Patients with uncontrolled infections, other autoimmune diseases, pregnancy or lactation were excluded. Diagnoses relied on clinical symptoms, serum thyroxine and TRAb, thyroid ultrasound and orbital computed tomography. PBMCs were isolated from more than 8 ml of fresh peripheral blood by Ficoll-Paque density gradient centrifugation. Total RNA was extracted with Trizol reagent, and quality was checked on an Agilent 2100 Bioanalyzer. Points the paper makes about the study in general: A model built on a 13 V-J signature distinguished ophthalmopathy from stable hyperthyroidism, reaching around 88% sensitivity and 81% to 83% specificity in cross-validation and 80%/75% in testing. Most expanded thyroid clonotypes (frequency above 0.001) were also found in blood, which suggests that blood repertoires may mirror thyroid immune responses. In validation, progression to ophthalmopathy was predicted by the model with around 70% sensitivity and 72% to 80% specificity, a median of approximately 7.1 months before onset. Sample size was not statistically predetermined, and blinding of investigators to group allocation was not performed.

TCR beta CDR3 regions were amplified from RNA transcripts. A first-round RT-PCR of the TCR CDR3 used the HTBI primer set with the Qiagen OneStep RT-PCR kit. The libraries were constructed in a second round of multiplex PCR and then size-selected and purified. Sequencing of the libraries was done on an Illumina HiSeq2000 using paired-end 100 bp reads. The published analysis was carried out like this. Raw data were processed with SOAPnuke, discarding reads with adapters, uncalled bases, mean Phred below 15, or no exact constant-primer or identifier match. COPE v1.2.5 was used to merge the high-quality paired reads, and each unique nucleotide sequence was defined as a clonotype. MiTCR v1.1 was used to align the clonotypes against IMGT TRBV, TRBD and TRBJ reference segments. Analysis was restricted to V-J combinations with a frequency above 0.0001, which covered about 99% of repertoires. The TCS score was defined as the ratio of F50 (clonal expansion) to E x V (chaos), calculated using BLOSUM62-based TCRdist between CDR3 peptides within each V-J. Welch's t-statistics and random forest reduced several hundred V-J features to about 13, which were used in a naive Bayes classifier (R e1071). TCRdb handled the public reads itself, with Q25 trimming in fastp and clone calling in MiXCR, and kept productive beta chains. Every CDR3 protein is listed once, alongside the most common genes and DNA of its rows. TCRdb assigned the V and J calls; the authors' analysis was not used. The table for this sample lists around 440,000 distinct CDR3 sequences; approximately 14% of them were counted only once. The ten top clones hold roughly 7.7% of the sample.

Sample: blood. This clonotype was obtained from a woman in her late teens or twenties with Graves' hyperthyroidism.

The CDR3 has the sequence CASSLKGSTGNTIYF. The bases read TGTGCCAGCAGCTTGAAGGGCTCAACCGGAAACACCATATATTTT. The chain is assembled from TRBV5-5 and TRBJ1-3, with the D gene uncertain. The CDR3 spans 15 residues, from the cysteine through the phenylalanine. Only CDR3 DNA is held: 45 bases, read in frame from base 1. The V end loses 1 base and the J end loses 4 bases, and a stretch of 12 bases separates them. According to the germline V gene (reference sequence), CDR1 reads SGHKS and CDR2 reads YYEKEE.